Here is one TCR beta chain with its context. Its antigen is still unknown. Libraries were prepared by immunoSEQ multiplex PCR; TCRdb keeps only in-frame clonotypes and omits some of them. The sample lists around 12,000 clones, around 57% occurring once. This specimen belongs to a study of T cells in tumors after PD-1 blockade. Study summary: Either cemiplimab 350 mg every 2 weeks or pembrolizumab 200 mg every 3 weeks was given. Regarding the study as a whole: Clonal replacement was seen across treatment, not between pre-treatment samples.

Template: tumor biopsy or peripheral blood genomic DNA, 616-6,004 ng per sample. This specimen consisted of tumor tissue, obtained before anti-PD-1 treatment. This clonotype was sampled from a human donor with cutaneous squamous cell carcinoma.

The CDR3 region is CASSEGASGVDYEQYF. CDR3 in DNA: TGTGCCAGCAGCGAAGGGGCTAGCGGGGTCGACTACGAGCAGTACTTC. This sequence joins TRBV9 and TRBJ2-7, with 9 bases that match TRBD2. Germline lookup yields CDR1 SGDLS and CDR2 YYNGEE. With V trimmed by 3 bases and J by 3 bases, 10 bases remained unmatched. The CDR3 extends over 16 amino acids.